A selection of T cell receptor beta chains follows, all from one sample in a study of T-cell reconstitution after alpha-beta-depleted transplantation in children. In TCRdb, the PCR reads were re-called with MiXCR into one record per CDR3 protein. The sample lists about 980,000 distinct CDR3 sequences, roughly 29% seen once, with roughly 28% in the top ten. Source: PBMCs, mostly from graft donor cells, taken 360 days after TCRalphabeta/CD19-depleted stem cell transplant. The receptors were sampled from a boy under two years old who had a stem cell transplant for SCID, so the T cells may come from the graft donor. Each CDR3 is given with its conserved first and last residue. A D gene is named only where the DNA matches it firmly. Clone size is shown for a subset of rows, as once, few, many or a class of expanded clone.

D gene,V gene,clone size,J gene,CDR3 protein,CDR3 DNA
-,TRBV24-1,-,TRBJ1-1,CATSVGDLAFF,TGTGCCACCAGTGTGGGGGATTTGGCTTTCTTT
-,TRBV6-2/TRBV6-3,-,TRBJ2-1,CASKYLSSYNEQFF,TGTGCCAGCAAATACTTGAGCTCCTACAATGAGCAGTTCTTC
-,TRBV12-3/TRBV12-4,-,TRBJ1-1,CASRQDINTEAFF,TGTGCCAGCAGACAGGATATAAACACTGAAGCTTTCTTT
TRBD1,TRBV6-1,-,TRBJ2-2,CASRQTGVNGELFF,TGTGCCAGCAGGCAGACAGGGGTGAACGGGGAGCTGTTTTTT
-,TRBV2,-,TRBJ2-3,CASRTRSTDTQYF,TGTGCCAGCAGAACTAGGAGCACAGATACGCAGTATTTT
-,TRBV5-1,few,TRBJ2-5,CASSLAADPQETQYF,TGCGCCAGCAGCTTGGCGGCAGACCCCCAAGAGACCCAGTACTTC
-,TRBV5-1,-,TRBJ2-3,CASSVDLQGPHTDTQYF,TGCGCCAGCAGCGTGGATCTACAGGGCCCCCACACAGATACGCAGTATTTT
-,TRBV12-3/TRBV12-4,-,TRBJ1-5,CASSLSRDGQPQHF,TGTGCCAGCAGTTTGAGCAGGGATGGACAGCCCCAGCATTTT
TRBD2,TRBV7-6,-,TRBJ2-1,CASSFAYIAGESYNEQFF,TGTGCCAGCAGCTTCGCTTATATAGCGGGTGAATCCTACAATGAGCAGTTCTTC
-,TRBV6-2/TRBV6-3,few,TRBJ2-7,CASSVGPRYEQYF,TGTGCCAGCAGTGTGGGACCACGCTACGAGCAGTACTTC
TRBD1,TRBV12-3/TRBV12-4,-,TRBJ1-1,CASSLLRDRGEAFF,TGTGCCAGCAGTTTACTCCGGGACAGGGGGGAAGCTTTCTTT
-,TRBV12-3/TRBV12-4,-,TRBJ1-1,CASSLSQTRTEAFF,TGTGCCAGCAGTTTATCCCAGACCCGGACTGAAGCTTTCTTT
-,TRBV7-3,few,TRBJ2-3,CASSSLGLPTDTQYF,TGTGCCAGCAGCTCACTAGGACTCCCCACAGATACGCAGTATTTT
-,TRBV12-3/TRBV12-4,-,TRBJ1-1,CAIKPGPNTEAFF,TGTGCCATCAAGCCAGGGCCGAACACTGAAGCTTTCTTT
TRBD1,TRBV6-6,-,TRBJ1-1,CASSLGPTGVFAEAFF,TGTGCCAGCAGTTTGGGACCGACAGGGGTTTTTGCTGAAGCTTTCTTT
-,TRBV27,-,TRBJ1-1,CASRPGLMNTEAFF,TGTGCCAGCAGACCGGGGCTAATGAACACTGAAGCTTTCTTT
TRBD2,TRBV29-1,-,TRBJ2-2,CSVDGRLAGKNTGELFF,TGCAGCGTTGACGGGAGGCTAGCAGGAAAGAACACCGGGGAGCTGTTTTTT
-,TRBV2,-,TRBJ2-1,CASGQEGLYNEQFF,TGTGCCAGCGGCCAAGAGGGACTGTACAATGAGCAGTTCTTC
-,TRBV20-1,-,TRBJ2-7,CSARAGRNEQYF,TGCAGTGCTAGAGCGGGCAGGAACGAGCAGTACTTC
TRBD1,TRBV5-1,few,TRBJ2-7,CASSLPGQVYEQYF,TGCGCCAGCAGCTTACCGGGACAGGTCTACGAGCAGTACTTC
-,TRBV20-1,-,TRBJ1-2,CSARYVGVAF,TGCAGTGCCAGATACGTGGGGGTGGCTTTC
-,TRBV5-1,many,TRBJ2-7,CASSLEGTPSYEQYF,TGCGCCAGCAGCTTGGAGGGGACCCCATCCTACGAGCAGTACTTC
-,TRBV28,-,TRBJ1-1,CASRLGGWPEAFF,TGTGCCAGCAGGCTGGGGGGCTGGCCTGAAGCTTTCTTT
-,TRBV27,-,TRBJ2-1,CASSRIRGGGNEQFF,TGTGCCAGCAGCCGGATAAGGGGCGGAGGCAATGAGCAGTTCTTC
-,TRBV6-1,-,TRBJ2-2,CASSVRLAGELFF,TGTGCCAGCAGTGTACGGCTAGCAGGGGAGCTGTTTTTT
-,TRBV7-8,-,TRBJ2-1,CASSLGSNPFF,TGTGCCAGCAGCTTAGGGTCCAATCCGTTCTTC
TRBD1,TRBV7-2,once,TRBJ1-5,CASSKDRGGNNQPQHF,TGTGCCAGCAGCAAGGACAGGGGGGGTAACAATCAGCCCCAGCATTTT
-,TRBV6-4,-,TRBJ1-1,CASSDVGATEAFF,TGTGCCAGCAGTGACGTAGGGGCCACTGAAGCTTTCTTT
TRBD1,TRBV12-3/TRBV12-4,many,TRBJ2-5,CASSLTTGGGETQYF,TGTGCCAGCAGTTTAACCACAGGGGGCGGAGAGACCCAGTACTTC
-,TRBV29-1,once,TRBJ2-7,CSVVVLTYEQYF,TGCAGCGTTGTTGTGCTGACCTACGAGCAGTACTTC
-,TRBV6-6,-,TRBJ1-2,CASSYSRGYTF,TGTGCCAGCAGTTACTCGAGGGGCTACACCTTC
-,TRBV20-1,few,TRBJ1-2,CSAPGPQGVGGYTF,TGCAGTGCGCCTGGTCCCCAGGGAGTTGGTGGCTACACCTTC
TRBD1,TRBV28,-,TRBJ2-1,CASSTGALSYNEQFF,TGTGCCAGCAGTACAGGGGCCCTTTCCTACAATGAGCAGTTCTTC
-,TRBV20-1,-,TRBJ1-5,CSAISELASNQPQHF,TGCAGTGCTATTTCAGAGCTCGCTAGCAATCAGCCCCAGCATTTT
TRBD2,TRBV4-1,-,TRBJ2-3,CASSQELAGFTDTQYF,TGCGCCAGCAGCCAAGAACTAGCGGGCTTCACAGATACGCAGTATTTT
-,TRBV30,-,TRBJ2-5,CAWSQGARRSETQYF,TGTGCCTGGAGTCAAGGGGCCAGGAGGTCAGAGACCCAGTACTTC
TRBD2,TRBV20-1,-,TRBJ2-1,CSARPQRGEQFF,TGCAGTGCTAGACCCCAGCGGGGGGAGCAGTTCTTC